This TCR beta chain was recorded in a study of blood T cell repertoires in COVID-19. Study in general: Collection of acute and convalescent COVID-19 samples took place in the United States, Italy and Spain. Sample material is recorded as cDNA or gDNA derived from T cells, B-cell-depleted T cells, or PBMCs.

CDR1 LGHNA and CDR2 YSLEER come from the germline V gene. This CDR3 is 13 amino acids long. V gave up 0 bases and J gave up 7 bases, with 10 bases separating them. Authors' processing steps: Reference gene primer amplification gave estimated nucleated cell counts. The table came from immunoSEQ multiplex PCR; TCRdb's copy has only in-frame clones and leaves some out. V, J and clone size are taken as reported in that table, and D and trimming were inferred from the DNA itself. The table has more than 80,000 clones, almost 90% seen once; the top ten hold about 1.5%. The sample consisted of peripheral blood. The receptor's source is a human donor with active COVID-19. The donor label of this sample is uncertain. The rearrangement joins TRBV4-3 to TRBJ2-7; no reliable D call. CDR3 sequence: CASSQDQWREQYF. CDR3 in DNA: TGCGCCAGCAGCCAAGATCAGTGGCGGGAGCAGTACTTC.